These 26 T cell receptor beta chains originate from one sample sequenced in a study of CD8 T cells in ankylosing spondylitis. TCRdb reprocessed the 5' RACE reads with MiXCR, giving one entry per CDR3 protein. The sample includes about 140,000 distinct CDR3 sequences, roughly 8.4% of them seen just once. Material: synovial fluid, either unsorted or a sorted T cell fraction (not recorded which). These TCRs come from a male donor with ankylosing spondylitis.

The table lists this clonotype with many counts. This chain joins TRBV29-1 and TRBJ2-2, with D uncertain. Germline loops: CDR1 SQVTM, CDR2 ANQGSEA. V dropped 4 bases and J dropped 3 bases, with 12 bases sitting between them. The CDR3 is 14 amino acids. CDR3 loop: CSVGVSGDTGELFF. The CDR3 coding sequence is TGCAGCGTTGGGGTTTCTGGGGACACCGGGGAGCTGTTTTTT.

A remark on this clonotype: Given a much more abundant clone one base away, this may be a read error. The chain employs TRBV20-1 and TRBJ2-5, with D perhaps TRBD1 or TRBD2 (6 bases each). The better agreement between TRBJ2-1 and the DNA end casts doubt on the J call. Germline lookup yields CDR1 DFQATT and CDR2 SNEGSKA (reference sequence). This CDR3 is built from 13 residues. The CDR3 bases are TGCAGTGCTAGGGGGGGCTTCCAAGAGACCCAGTTCTTC. Translation: CSARGGFQETQFF.

The rearrangement uses TRBV28 and TRBJ2-3; no clear D. Germline values: CDR1 MDHEN, CDR2 SYDVKM. Trimming cost V 5 bases and J 13 bases, with 19 bases left between them. This CDR3 has 13 residues. The CDR3 DNA sequence: TGTGCCAGCAGTAACCCCACCTCAGTGAAGGAGTATTTT. This sequence encodes CASSNPTSVKEYF.

This clonotype was found many times. V usage is TRBV2 and J usage is TRBJ2-7; the D call may be TRBD1 or TRBD2 (5 bases each). V was trimmed by 7 bases and J by 2 bases, leaving 12 bases between them. This CDR3 has 13 amino acids. CDR1 is SNHLY and CDR2 is FYNNEI in the germline V gene. Here the CDR3 DNA reads TGTGCCAGCAACCGGGACGGGACCTACGAGCAGTACTTC. Translated: CASNRDGTYEQYF. Using reference TRBV2 and TRBJ2-7 for the parts outside the CDR3, the full variable domain is EPEVTQTPSHQVTQMGQEVILRCVPISNHLYFYWYRQILGQKVEFLVSFYNNEISEKSEIFDDQFSVERPDGSNFTLKIRSTKLEDSAMYFCASNRDGTYEQYFGPGTRLTVT.

The sample holds many counts of this clonotype. CDR3 nucleotides: TGTGCCAGCACCCCAGGGGGGGGATGGAACAATGAGCAGTTCTTC. Its protein is CASTPGGGWNNEQFF. This chain joins TRBV9 and TRBJ2-1; either TRBD1 or TRBD2 may fit D (7 bases each). The CDR3 has 15 amino acids. V was shortened by 6 bases and J by 5 bases, with 18 bases between the two germline ends. From germline, CDR1 is SGDLS and CDR2 YYNGEE.

The rearrangement uses TRBV3-1 and TRBJ2-1; TRBD2 aligns across 8 bases. Trimming cost V 4 bases and J 0 bases; bases outside gene matches: 14. This CDR3 has 19 amino acids. Per the germline V gene, CDR1 is LGHDT and CDR2 is YNNKEL (reference sequence). For the CDR3, the DNA is TGTGCCAGCAGCCTTCCCAGTCCCTACAGCGGGGGCTCCTACAATGAGCAGTTCTTC. Translation gives CASSLPSPYSGGSYNEQFF.

This clonotype turned up a few times. The chain recombines TRBV12-3 or TRBV12-4 with TRBJ2-1; the D is unclear. V was shortened by 6 bases and J by 10 bases, with 13 bases between the two germline ends. This CDR3 comprises 12 residues. The DNA of the CDR3 is TGTGCCAGCAGCCCATCCCGGATAGAGCAGTTCTTC. This gives the protein CASSPSRIEQFF.

This clonotype was detected many times. The rearrangement joins TRBV20-1 to TRBJ2-1; D not certain. CDR3 length: 11 residues. V lost 3 bases and J 4 bases, leaving 4 bases between the germline ends. The germline CDR1 and CDR2 sequences are DFQATT and SNEGSKA (reference sequence). The CDR3 region has the DNA TGCAGTGCTAGGGGTTACAATGAGCAGTTCTTC. Amino acids: CSARGYNEQFF.

This clonotype was counted at least ten times. The chain joins TRBV3-1 to TRBJ2-1, with D perhaps matching TRBD2 (6 bases). Trimming cost V 4 bases and J 2 bases, with 12 bases left between them. This CDR3 spans 15 amino acids. The germline V gene has CDR1 LGHDT and CDR2 YNNKEL (reference sequence). The CDR3 sequence is CASSLRSGTYNEQFF. CDR3 in DNA: TGTGCCAGCAGCCTTCGTAGCGGAACCTACAATGAGCAGTTCTTC.

This clonotype has more than one count but fewer than ten. The chain combines TRBV6-1 with TRBJ1-4; D unresolved. CDR3 length: 14 amino acids. Germline lookup yields CDR1 MNHNS and CDR2 SASEGT. Deletions cut 7 bases from V and 3 bases from J, with 12 bases between. Here the CDR3 DNA reads TGTGCCAGCAATGGGAGGTGGGCTAATGAAAAACTGTTTTTT. Amino acids: CASNGRWANEKLFF.

This clonotype was found many times. This chain links TRBV7-9 with TRBJ2-7; no reliable D call. This CDR3 contains 12 residues. Germline V gene data show CDR1 as SEHNR and CDR2 as FQNEAQ (reference sequence). Trimming shortened V by 5 bases and J by 3 bases, and 8 bases separated the two germline ends. The CDR3 nucleotides read TGTGCCAGCAGCCAAACCGTCTACGAGCAGTACTTC. It codes for CASSQTVYEQYF.

Concerning this clonotype itself: This may arise from a read error, as a much more abundant clone is one base away. The chain combines TRBV11-2 with TRBJ2-1; maybe TRBD2 (5 bases). This CDR3 has 15 amino acids. V was cut by 1 base and J by 0 bases, with 7 bases left in between. The germline gives CDR1 SGHAT, CDR2 FQNNGV. For the CDR3, the DNA is TGTGCCAGCAGCTTAGGGAGGACCTCCTACAATGAGCAGTTCTTC. Translated: CASSLGRTSYNEQFF.

This clonotype was observed many times. The V gene is TRBV15, the J gene TRBJ1-6; D remains unclear. This CDR3 spans 17 amino acids. Per the germline V gene, CDR1 is LNHNV and CDR2 is YYDKDF (reference sequence). The V and J ends lost 0 bases and 0 bases respectively, with 9 bases between them. For the CDR3, the DNA is TGTGCCACCAGCAGAGAAGGCCCGAGCTCCTATAATTCACCCCTCCACTTT. This translates into CATSREGPSSYNSPLHF.

As concerns this clonotype: Being one base from a much bigger clone, this may be a read error. The chain recombines TRBV4-3 with TRBJ2-7; a possible D gene is TRBD2 (5 bases). Trimming pared 0 bases from V and 2 bases from J, leaving 11 bases between. The CDR3 has 15 residues. Germline V gene sequence: CDR1 LGHNA, CDR2 YSLEER. In DNA, the CDR3 is TGCGCCAGCAGCCAAGAAGCGGAAAGCCCCTACGAGCAGTACTTC. It translates to CASSQEAESPYEQYF.

The CDR3 spells CASSLRGFGANVLTF. Written as DNA, the CDR3 is TGCGCCAGCAGCTTGAGGGGCTTTGGGGCCAACGTCCTGACTTTC. The rearrangement joins TRBV5-1 to TRBJ2-6; D may be TRBD1 (5 bases). Trimming stripped 1 base from V and 3 bases from J, with 8 bases between. Germline CDR1 SGHRS, CDR2 YFSETQ. CDR3 length equals 15 residues.

This clonotype was counted only a few times. The chain uses TRBV20-1 and TRBJ2-2, with 7 bases matching TRBD1. Germline CDR1 reads DFQATT; CDR2 reads SNEGSKA (reference sequence). The CDR3 is made up of 13 amino acids. The trim removed 6 bases at V and 2 bases at J, leaving 3 bases unmatched. CDR3 sequence: CSAYRGNTGELFF. In DNA, the CDR3 is TGCAGTGCCTACAGGGGTAACACCGGGGAGCTGTTTTTT.

This clonotype was observed many times. The chain is built from TRBV12-3 or TRBV12-4 and TRBJ2-1; no clear D gene. V dropped 6 bases and J dropped 12 bases, with 9 bases sitting between them. CDR3 length: 10 residues. The CDR3 DNA sequence: TGTGCCAGCAGCGAGTGGGTGCAGTTCTTC. Translation gives CASSEWVQFF.

This clonotype showed up many times. V usage is TRBV9 and J usage is TRBJ2-1, with a tentative D call TRBD2 (6 bases). From germline, CDR1 is SGDLS and CDR2 YYNGEE. V lost 0 bases and J lost 5, with 12 bases in between. The CDR3 is 15 residues long. The CDR3, as DNA: TGTGCCAGCAGCGTAGGGGGGACTTGGAACAATGAGCAGTTCTTC. Encoded protein: CASSVGGTWNNEQFF.

On this clonotype itself: The junction departs from germline at one end; a sequencing error may be responsible. V is TRBV6-1 and J is TRBJ1-2; D is unclear. The CDR3 loop spans 13 amino acids. Germline CDR1 and CDR2: MNHNS and SASEGT. For the CDR3, the DNA is TGTGCCAGCAGTGAAAGGCAGCGAAAAATACCTTCCTTC. As protein: CASSERQRKIPSF.

A remark on this clonotype: This may stem from a read error, because a much larger clone lies one nucleotide away. This CDR3 is CGSSWDGTQIYEQYF. The CDR3 region has the DNA TGCGGCAGCAGCTGGGACGGAACACAGATCTACGAGCAGTACTTC. The chain couples TRBV5-1 to TRBJ2-7; the D call may be TRBD1 or TRBD2 (5 bases each). This CDR3 has 15 amino acids. Germline V gene lookup returns CDR1 SGHRS and CDR2 YFSETQ.

The chain couples TRBV7-2 to TRBJ2-7; 9 positions match TRBD1. The germline V gene encodes CDR1 SGHTA and CDR2 FQGNSA. The CDR3 loop spans 15 amino acids. After removal of 1 base from V and 2 bases from J, the junction contained 3 bases not matched to a gene. This CDR3 reads CASSLVGQGPYEQYF. The CDR3 DNA reads as TGTGCCAGCAGCTTAGTGGGACAGGGACCCTACGAGCAGTACTTC.

The V call is TRBV2, the J call TRBJ2-3, with D perhaps TRBD1 (6 bases). CDR1 and CDR2 from the germline V gene are SNHLY and FYNNEI. V lost 2 bases and J lost 1, with 7 bases in between. The CDR3 spans 14 residues. CDR3 in amino acids: CASSEPGGTDTQYF. The CDR3 DNA follows: TGTGCCAGCAGTGAACCAGGGGGCACAGATACGCAGTATTTT.

This clonotype turned up a few times. The rearrangement links TRBV4-2 to TRBJ2-1; D call uncertain. CDR3 size: 14 residues. Trimming removed 4 bases from V and 0 bases from J, with 7 bases in between. Germline values: CDR1 LGHNA, CDR2 YNFKEQ. In DNA form, the CDR3 reads TGTGCCAGCAGCCTCCCCGGCTCCTACAATGAGCAGTTCTTC. Residues: CASSLPGSYNEQFF.

The chain carries TRBV7-9 and TRBJ1-2; D gene unclear. Per germline, CDR1 SEHNR and CDR2 FQNEAQ (reference sequence). This CDR3 region has 15 residues. Deletions cut 3 bases from V and 7 bases from J, with 18 bases between. The CDR3 loop is CASSLDRVGSSGYTF. Written as DNA, the CDR3 is TGTGCCAGCAGCTTGGACCGGGTAGGATCGAGTGGCTACACCTTC.

This chain uses TRBV12-3 or TRBV12-4 with TRBJ2-3; 10 bases agree with TRBD2. Trimming removed 6 bases from V and 0 bases from J; junction bases left unmatched: 3. This CDR3 has 15 residues. The CDR3 DNA follows: TGTGCCAGCAGGTTGACTAGCGGGAGCACAGATACGCAGTATTTT. Protein sequence: CASRLTSGSTDTQYF.

This clonotype was seen ten or more times. V gene TRBV20-1 combines with J gene TRBJ2-3, with D perhaps matching TRBD1 (6 bases). There are 15 residues in the CDR3. Germline CDR1 DFQATT, CDR2 SNEGSKA (reference sequence). Trimming cost V 3 bases and J 9 bases, with 22 bases left between them. The CDR3 coding sequence is TGCAGTGCTAGGGGGGCCCACGTAATTGGCGGGACGCAGTATTTT. Protein product: CSARGAHVIGGTQYF.